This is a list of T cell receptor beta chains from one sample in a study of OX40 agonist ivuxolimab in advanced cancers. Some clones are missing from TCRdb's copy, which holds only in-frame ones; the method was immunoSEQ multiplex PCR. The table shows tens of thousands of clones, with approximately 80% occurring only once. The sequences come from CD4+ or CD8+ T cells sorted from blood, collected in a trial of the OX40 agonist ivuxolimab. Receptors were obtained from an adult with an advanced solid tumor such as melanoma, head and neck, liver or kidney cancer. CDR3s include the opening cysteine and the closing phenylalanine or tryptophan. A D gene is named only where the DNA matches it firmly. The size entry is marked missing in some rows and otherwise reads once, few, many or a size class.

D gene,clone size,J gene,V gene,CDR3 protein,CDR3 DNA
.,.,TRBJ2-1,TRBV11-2,CASSSVQGSYNEQFF,TGTGCCAGCAGCTCGGTGCAGGGCTCCTACAATGAGCAGTTCTTC
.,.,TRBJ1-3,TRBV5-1,CASSQSTGSGNTIYF,TGCGCCAGCAGCCAATCGACAGGCTCTGGAAACACCATATATTTT
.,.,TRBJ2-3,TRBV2,CASSGQAGFADTQYF,TGTGCCAGCAGTGGACAGGCGGGGTTTGCAGATACGCAGTATTTT
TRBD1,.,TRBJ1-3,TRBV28,CASNSGTGNSGNTIYF,TGTGCCAGCAACTCCGGGACAGGAAACTCTGGAAACACCATATATTTT
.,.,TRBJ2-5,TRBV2,CASSVQGPVVTQYF,TGTGCCAGCAGTGTGCAAGGACCCGTAGTCACCCAGTACTTC
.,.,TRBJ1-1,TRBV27,CASSLGGGTDLRAEAFF,TGTGCCAGCAGTTTAGGTGGGGGAACTGACCTGAGGGCTGAAGCTTTCTTT
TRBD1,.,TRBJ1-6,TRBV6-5,CASRRPGQYNSPLHF,TGTGCCAGCAGGCGCCCGGGACAGTATAATTCACCCCTCCACTTT
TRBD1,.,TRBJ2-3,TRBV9,CASSPGGRHTDTQYF,TGTGCCAGCAGCCCAGGGGGACGCCACACAGATACGCAGTATTTT
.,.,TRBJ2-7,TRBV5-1,CASSLMGQYEQYF,TGCGCCAGCAGCTTGATGGGACAATACGAGCAGTACTTC
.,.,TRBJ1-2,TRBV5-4,CASSLYGRRGYTF,TGTGCCAGCAGCTTATACGGACGCAGGGGCTACACCTTC
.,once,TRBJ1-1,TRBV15,CATSRDPGAMNTEAFF,TGTGCCACCAGCAGAGATCCTGGGGCGATGAACACTGAAGCTTTCTTT
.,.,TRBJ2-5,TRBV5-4,CASSLRTGTQYF,TGTGCCAGCAGCTTGAGAACAGGGACCCAGTACTTC
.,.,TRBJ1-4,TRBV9,CASSPDGISEKLFF,TGTGCCAGCAGCCCGGACGGCATAAGTGAAAAACTGTTTTTT
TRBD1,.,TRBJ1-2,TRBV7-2,CASSLVAGQGSDGYTF,TGTGCCAGCAGCTTAGTAGCTGGACAGGGCTCAGATGGCTACACCTTC
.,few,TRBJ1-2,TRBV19,CASSFEGSGYTF,TGTGCCAGTAGTTTCGAGGGGAGTGGCTACACCTTC
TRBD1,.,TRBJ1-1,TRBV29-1,CSVDLVRGIVENTEAFF,TGCAGCGTTGATCTGGTCAGGGGGATCGTGGAGAACACTGAAGCTTTCTTT
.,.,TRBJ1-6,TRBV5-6,CASSTQNSPLHF,TGTGCCAGCAGCACACAGAATTCACCCCTCCACTTT
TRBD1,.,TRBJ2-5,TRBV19,CASSTTGQETQYF,TGTGCCAGTAGTACGACAGGGCAAGAGACCCAGTACTTC
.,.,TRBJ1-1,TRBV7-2,CASSLGPRRGRGATEAFF,TGTGCCAGCAGCTTAGGCCCCCGTCGTGGCAGGGGAGCTACTGAAGCTTTCTTT